This T cell receptor beta chain was found in a study of spatial heterogeneity in lung cancer. This clonotype was seen more than once but under ten times. Germline V gene lookup returns CDR1 SGDLS and CDR2 YYNGEE. The CDR3 contains 14 residues. Trimming took off 0 bases at V and 5 bases at J, with 11 bases between the two ends. Using its own MiXCR run on the 5' RACE reads, TCRdb lists one record per CDR3 protein. Of about 36,000 distinct CDR3 sequences listed, about 7.7% are singletons. As for time point: sample taken at primary tumor resection. The cohort: 70 to 75 early-stage, untreated non-small cell lung cancer patients.

The rearrangement uses TRBV9 and TRBJ2-5; TRBD1 is a possible D gene (5 bases). The input for sequencing was PBMCs, taken at surgery. The receptor's source is a female donor with early-stage non-small cell lung cancer. The CDR3 DNA is TGTGCCAGCAGCGTAGATTGGGGCGCGGAGACCCAGTACTTC. Its protein product is CASSVDWGAETQYF.